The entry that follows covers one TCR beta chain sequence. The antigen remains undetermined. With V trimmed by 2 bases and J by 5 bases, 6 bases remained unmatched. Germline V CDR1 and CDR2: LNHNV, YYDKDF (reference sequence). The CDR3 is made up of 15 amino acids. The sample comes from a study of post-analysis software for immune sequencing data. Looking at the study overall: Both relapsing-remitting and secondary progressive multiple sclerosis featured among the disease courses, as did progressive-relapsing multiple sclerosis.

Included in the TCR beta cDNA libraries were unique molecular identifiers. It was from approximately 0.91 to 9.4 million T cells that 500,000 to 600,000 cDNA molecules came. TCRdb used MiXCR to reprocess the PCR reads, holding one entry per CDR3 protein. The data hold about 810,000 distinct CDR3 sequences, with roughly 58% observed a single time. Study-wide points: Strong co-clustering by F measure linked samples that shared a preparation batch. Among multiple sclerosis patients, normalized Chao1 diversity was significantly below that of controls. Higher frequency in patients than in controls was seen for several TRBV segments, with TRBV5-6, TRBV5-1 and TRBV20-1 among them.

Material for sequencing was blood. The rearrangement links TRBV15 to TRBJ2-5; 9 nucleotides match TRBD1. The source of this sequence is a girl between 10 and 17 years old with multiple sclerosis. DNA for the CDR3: TGTGCCACCAGCAGAAGACAGGGGGGTTATGAGACCCAGTACTTC. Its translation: CATSRRQGGYETQYF. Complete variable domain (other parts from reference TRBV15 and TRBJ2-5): DAMVIQNPRYQVTQFGKPVTLSCSQTLNHNVMYWYQQKSSQAPKLLFHYYDKDFNNEADTPDNFQSRRPNTSFCFLDIRSPGLGDTAMYLCATSRRQGGYETQYFGPGTRLLVL.